This TCR beta chain was obtained from a study of shared T cell receptors in the human thymus. A few counts support this clone. The table came from immunoSEQ multiplex PCR; TCRdb's copy has only in-frame clones and leaves some out. The sample lists about 500,000 clones, about 84% occurring once. This sample also belongs to another study, concerning human thymus T cells. As reported in that work: It was from resections taken during corrective heart surgery that the thymus tissue came. Repertoires sampled from thymus and blood appeared biased in V and J gene usage.

The material sequenced was thymocytes. The TCR was taken from a boy less than two years old with a congenital heart defect.

This CDR3 reads CASRPSMGTVNTGELFF. Here the CDR3 DNA reads TGTGCCAGTAGACCCTCCATGGGGACAGTGAACACCGGGGAGCTGTTTTTT. The J gene is TRBJ2-2, the V gene TRBV19, with 7 positions matching TRBD1. V was pared by 6 bases and J by 1 base, with 11 bases of the junction left unmatched. The CDR3 is 17 amino acids. Germline CDR1 LNHDA, CDR2 SQIVND (reference sequence). The full variable domain, completed using reference TRBV19 and TRBJ2-2, is DGGITQSPKYLFRKEGQNVTLSCEQNLNHDAMYWYRQDPGQGLRLIYYSQIVNDFQKGDIAEGYSVSREKKESFPLTVTSAQKNPTAFYLCASRPSMGTVNTGELFFGEGSRLTVL.